The 31 T cell receptor beta chains below were found in one sample sequenced in a study of blood T cell repertoires in COVID-19. The table came from immunoSEQ multiplex PCR; TCRdb's copy has only in-frame clones and leaves some out. This sample has about 300,000 clones, with roughly 88% found just once. The sample comprised peripheral blood. The receptors originated from a man between 18 and 35 years old with active or convalescent COVID-19.

V and J are TRBV7-9 and TRBJ2-7, with TRBD1 identical over 8 bases. The CDR3 has 19 amino acids. Germline CDR1 SEHNR, CDR2 FQNEAQ (reference sequence). Trimming removed 6 bases from V and 2 bases from J; junction bases left unmatched: 21. The CDR3 reads CASRHSRLKGTGDTYEQYF. In DNA form, the CDR3 reads TGTGCCAGCAGACACAGTCGTTTAAAGGGGACAGGCGACACCTACGAGCAGTACTTC.

This clone occurred once. CDR3 DNA sequence: TGTGCCACCAGTGACCCCGGACAGGGTGAGAACACCGGGGAGCTGTTTTTT. It codes for CATSDPGQGENTGELFF. This chain joins TRBV24-1 and TRBJ2-2, with 8 bases matching TRBD1. The length of the CDR3 is 17 residues. Germline V gene lookup returns CDR1 KGHDR and CDR2 SFDVKD. V was pared by 4 bases and J by 1 base, with 7 bases of the junction left unmatched.

V is TRBV5-3 and J is TRBJ2-2, with D perhaps matching TRBD1 (6 bases). TRBV5-3 is filed as an ORF, its function uncertain. Trimming removed 2 bases from V and 5 bases from J, with 16 bases in between. The CDR3 has 16 amino acids. CDR3 nucleotides: TGTGCCAGAAGCTTAACAGGGATTTTTGGTACCGGGGAGCTGTTTTTT. This translates into CARSLTGIFGTGELFF.

This clone was observed a single time. The chain carries TRBV2 and TRBJ2-1; TRBD2 aligns across 12 bases. The CDR3 loop spans 16 amino acids. The V and J ends lost 2 bases and 6 bases, in that order; junction bases with no gene match: 5. Germline CDR1 SNHLY, CDR2 FYNNEI. In DNA, the CDR3 is TGTGCCAGCAGTGAAAATCTAGCGGGGGGGATCAATGAGCAGTTCTTC. This sequence encodes CASSENLAGGINEQFF.

The chain combines TRBV6-2 or TRBV6-3 with TRBJ1-2; D uncertain. The CDR3 loop spans 11 amino acids. Trimming took 4 bases from V and 5 from J, leaving 5 bases between them. Germline V gives CDR1 MNHEY, CDR2 SVGEGT. The DNA for the CDR3 is TGTGCCAGCAGTTTACTATATGGCTACACCTTC. This translates into CASSLLYGYTF.

The chain recombines TRBV5-4 with TRBJ2-3; 12 bases align to TRBD2. Germline V gene sequence: CDR1 SGHNT, CDR2 YYREEE (reference sequence). J lost 5 bases, V lost 3 bases, and 4 bases had no gene match. The CDR3 sequence is 15 residues long. The CDR3: CASSSRLAGEDTQYF. The CDR3 region has the DNA TGTGCCAGCAGCTCCAGACTAGCGGGGGAAGATACGCAGTATTTT.

The chain's CDR3 is CASSTRTGGGDEQYF. For the CDR3, the DNA is TGTGCCAGCTCAACAAGGACAGGGGGCGGAGACGAGCAGTACTTC. The chain couples TRBV18 to TRBJ2-7, with 11 bases identical to TRBD1. The CDR3 is made up of 15 amino acids. CDR1 and CDR2 (germline): KGHSH, LQKENI. J was trimmed by 5 bases and V by 5 bases; bases with no gene match: 8.

The CDR3, as DNA: TGTGCCAGCAGCTCGTCAGGGACAGTTTATGGCTACACCTTC. Protein product: CASSSSGTVYGYTF. The genes are TRBV5-6 and TRBJ1-2, with 7 bases aligning to TRBD1. J was trimmed by 5 bases and V by 3 bases; bases with no gene match: 7. The germline gives CDR1 SGHDT, CDR2 YYEEEE. CDR3 length equals 14 residues.

The chain recombines TRBV18 with TRBJ2-3; the D gene is possibly TRBD1 (6 bases). CDR1 is KGHSH and CDR2 is LQKENI in the germline V gene. V lost 3 bases and J lost 3, with 16 bases in between. The length of the CDR3 is 16 residues. This chain's CDR3 is CASSPTAGVVTDTQYF. In DNA, the CDR3 is TGTGCCAGCTCACCGACGGCAGGGGTGGTTACAGATACGCAGTATTTT.

J is TRBJ1-1 and V is TRBV6-2 or TRBV6-3, with TRBD1 identical over 7 bases. There are 15 residues in the CDR3. The V gene's germline CDR1 is MNHEY and CDR2 SVGEGT. Losses at the gene ends were 2 bases for V and 4 bases for J; bases not matched to a gene: 7. The CDR3 reads CASSYTGQVFTEAFF. CDR3 nucleotide sequence: TGTGCCAGCAGTTACACTGGACAGGTCTTCACTGAAGCTTTCTTT.

Concerning this clone itself: One end of the junction varies from germline; a read error may be responsible. The chain has TRBV4-1 and TRBJ2-2, with D possibly matching TRBD1 (5 bases). This CDR3 spans 18 amino acids. Germline V lookup: CDR1 MGHRA, CDR2 YSYEKL. Written as DNA, the CDR3 is TGCGCCAGCGCCAGGGTCGGTGGGCCGATTGCGAAGACCGGGGAGCTGTTTTTT. It encodes CASARVGGPIAKTGELFF.

The rearrangement links TRBV7-2 to TRBJ2-3; 7 bases align to TRBD1. The ends lost 5 bases at V and 4 bases at J; junction bases unmatched: 12. From germline, CDR1 is SGHTA and CDR2 FQGNSA. The CDR3 is 16 amino acids. The CDR3 loop reads CASSQPTGPRPDTQYF. The CDR3 region has the DNA TGTGCCAGCAGCCAACCGACAGGGCCCCGCCCAGATACGCAGTATTTT.

The CDR3: CASQGLGGYTF. The DNA for the CDR3 is TGTGCCAGTCAGGGGTTGGGTGGCTACACCTTC. This chain uses TRBV27 with TRBJ1-2; perhaps TRBD1 as D (6 bases). This CDR3 spans 11 amino acids. CDR1 MNHEY and CDR2 SMNVEV come from the germline V gene (reference sequence). The V end was cut by 9 bases, the J end by 7 bases, with 12 bases between.

The chain employs TRBV4-1 and TRBJ1-2; D possibly corresponds to TRBD1 (6 bases). This CDR3 region has 13 residues. The V gene lost 3 bases and the J gene lost 4 bases, with 9 bases spanning the gap. The germline gives CDR1 MGHRA, CDR2 YSYEKL. The CDR3 here is CASSQQGIYGYTF. As DNA, the CDR3 is TGCGCCAGCAGCCAGCAGGGGATCTATGGCTACACCTTC.

The CDR3: CASSLGPSSGANVLTF. CDR3 bases: TGTGCCAGCAGCTTGGGCCCGAGCTCTGGGGCCAACGTCCTGACTTTC. The chain couples TRBV5-4 to TRBJ2-6; D is ambiguous. Germline V CDR1 and CDR2: SGHNT, YYREEE (reference sequence). Trimming stripped 0 bases from V and 0 bases from J, with 7 bases between. The CDR3 is made up of 16 amino acids.

This chain links TRBV15 with TRBJ1-2; 7 bases agree with TRBD1. This CDR3 has 15 residues. V lost 4 bases and J lost 7; bases outside the gene matches: 12. Germline V gene lookup returns CDR1 LNHNV and CDR2 YYDKDF (reference sequence). CDR3 DNA sequence: TGTGCCACCAGCACCAGACAGGGCTCACTGGGTGGCTACACCTTC. It codes for CATSTRQGSLGGYTF.

The rearrangement uses TRBV5-6 and TRBJ1-5; the D is unclear. Germline loops: CDR1 SGHDT, CDR2 YYEEEE. Trimming took 5 bases from V and 3 from J, leaving 12 bases between them. The CDR3 spans 14 residues. CDR3 in DNA: TGTGCCAGCAGTGGAGGACGGCCCAATCAGCCCCAGCATTTT. Translated, it gives CASSGGRPNQPQHF. The complete variable domain, with remaining parts taken from reference TRBV5-6 and TRBJ1-5, reads DAGVTQSPTHLIKTRGQQVTLRCSPKSGHDTVSWYQQALGQGPQFIFQYYEEEERQRGNFPDRFSGHQFPNYSSELNVNALLLGDSALYLCASSGGRPNQPQHFGDGTRLSIL.

The V gene is TRBV9, the J gene TRBJ1-2; 7 nucleotides line up with TRBD1. The CDR3 runs to 16 residues. Germline V gene data show CDR1 as SGDLS and CDR2 as YYNGEE. J lost 8 bases, V lost 4 bases, and 17 bases had no gene match. Here the CDR3 DNA reads TGTGCCAGCAGCAGGCGATCGGGCAGGGGGGATACGGGCTACACCTTC. It yields the protein CASSRRSGRGDTGYTF.

The rearrangement links TRBV13 to TRBJ2-2, with D possibly matching TRBD2 (6 bases). Germline lookup yields CDR1 PRHDT and CDR2 FYEKMQ (reference sequence). The CDR3 is 19 residues long. V was clipped by 2 bases and J by 5 bases, with 24 bases between them. The CDR3 sequence is CASSLRDAGSGVITGELFF. CDR3 nucleotide sequence: TGTGCCAGCAGCTTAAGGGACGCCGGGTCGGGGGTAATTACCGGGGAGCTGTTTTTT.

The V gene is TRBV4-2, the J gene TRBJ2-1; TRBD2 matches 10 bases. The V gene's germline CDR1 is LGHNA and CDR2 YNFKEQ. V trimming: 0 bases; J trimming: 4 bases; junction bases outside the gene matches: 3. The CDR3 totals 16 residues. The CDR3 region has the DNA TGTGCCAGCAGCCAAGACAGCGGGGGGGTTTACAATGAGCAGTTCTTC. It is translated as CASSQDSGGVYNEQFF.

This clone was seen only a few times. J is TRBJ1-1 and V is TRBV2; 9 positions agree with TRBD1. Trimming cost V 7 bases and J 4 bases; bases outside gene matches: 7. Per the germline V gene, CDR1 is SNHLY and CDR2 is FYNNEI. The CDR3 length is 14 residues. The CDR3 is CASNRDRASTEAFF. For the CDR3, the DNA is TGTGCCAGCAACCGGGACAGGGCCTCCACTGAAGCTTTCTTT.

CDR3 coding DNA: TGTGCCAGCAGTTTATTCGCGGGCACTGAAGCTTTCTTT. This codes for CASSLFAGTEAFF. The J gene is TRBJ1-1, the V gene TRBV27; D gene ambiguous. The V gene lost 1 base and the J gene lost 4 bases, with 7 bases spanning the gap. Looked up from germline, CDR1 is MNHEY and CDR2 is SMNVEV (reference sequence). CDR3 length equals 13 residues.

This clone was seen only once. One end of the junction does not line up with germline, which may come from a read error. The genes are TRBV15 and TRBJ2-7; 8 bases align to TRBD1. The CDR3 loop spans 14 amino acids. Germline loops: CDR1 LNHNV, CDR2 YYDKDF (reference sequence). This CDR3 reads CATSRDRGSWEQYF. In DNA form, the CDR3 reads TGTGCCACCAGCCGAGACAGGGGTTCGTGGGAGCAGTACTTC.

This clone appeared a single time. The genes are TRBV6-2 or TRBV6-3 and TRBJ1-1; D is possibly TRBD1 (6 bases). The germline gives CDR1 MNHEY, CDR2 SVGEGT. V lost 2 bases, J lost 1 base, and 11 bases lay in between. This CDR3 has 15 amino acids. CDR3 residues: CASSYLGTTNTEAFF. The CDR3 DNA reads TGTGCCAGCAGTTACCTAGGGACAACGAACACTGAAGCTTTCTTT.

V and J are TRBV5-1 and TRBJ2-7, with D unclear. Germline assignment: CDR1 SGHRS and CDR2 YFSETQ. CDR3 length: 15 residues. Trimming pared 3 bases from V and 2 bases from J, leaving 15 bases between. The chain's CDR3 is CASSSRLGRAYEQYF. The CDR3 nucleotides are TGCGCCAGCAGCTCACGTTTGGGCAGAGCCTACGAGCAGTACTTC.

The chain has TRBV14 and TRBJ1-4; 8 nucleotides align to TRBD1. The CDR3 contains 17 residues. With V trimmed by 1 base and J by 5 bases, 9 bases remained unmatched. The V gene's germline CDR1 is SGHDN and CDR2 FVKESK. Here the CDR3 reads CASSQGNRGTGNEKLFF. CDR3 bases: TGTGCCAGCAGCCAAGGGAATAGGGGGACAGGCAATGAAAAACTGTTTTTT.

The J gene is TRBJ2-7, the V gene TRBV10-3, with 7 bases identical to TRBD1. Unmatched junction bases numbered 6, after V lost 4 bases and J lost 0 bases. This CDR3 spans 15 amino acids. CDR1 ENHRY and CDR2 SYGVKD come from the germline V gene. The CDR3 sequence is CAISGDSGGSYEQYF. The DNA for the CDR3 is TGTGCCATCAGTGGGGACAGTGGGGGCTCCTACGAGCAGTACTTC.

The genes are TRBV24-1 and TRBJ1-1; TRBD1 might be the D (5 bases). Germline values: CDR1 KGHDR, CDR2 SFDVKD. The CDR3 is 17 amino acids. V was shortened by 4 bases and J by 1 base, with 18 bases between the two germline ends. The CDR3 DNA reads as TGTGCCACCAGTGACCCGGGACGGCGGGAATGGAACACTGAAGCTTTCTTT. As protein: CATSDPGRREWNTEAFF.

Only a few counts were recorded for this clone. The chain uses TRBV7-9 and TRBJ2-3, with D perhaps TRBD2 (6 bases). Deletions cut 2 bases from V and 0 bases from J, with 12 bases between. In germline, CDR1 is SEHNR, CDR2 FQNEAQ (reference sequence). CDR3 length equals 16 residues. The CDR3: CASSLSPGTSTDTQYF. The CDR3 DNA follows: TGTGCCAGCAGCTTATCCCCAGGGACTAGCACAGATACGCAGTATTTT.

The chain links TRBV5-5 to TRBJ2-1, with 9 nucleotides matching TRBD2. This CDR3 has 17 residues. The J segment lost 0 bases and the V segment lost 2 bases, leaving 6 bases of the junction unmatched. CDR1 and CDR2 (germline): SGHKS, YYEKEE (reference sequence). The CDR3 nucleotides are TGTGCCAGCAGCTTAAGCGGGGGGCGAAGCTCCTACAATGAGCAGTTCTTC. Translating it yields CASSLSGGRSSYNEQFF.

The chain combines TRBV7-6 with TRBJ2-1, with TRBD1 identical over 7 bases. Germline assignment: CDR1 SGHVS and CDR2 FNYEAQ. This CDR3 is built from 16 residues. The V segment lost 5 bases and the J segment 4 bases; nucleotides outside the gene matches: 11. The CDR3 region has the DNA TGTGCCAGCAGCCAAATCACAGGGGCAATGTACAATGAGCAGTTCTTC. This translates into CASSQITGAMYNEQFF.